One TCR beta chain is described in this entry. This sample includes further DNA sequences coding for the same CDR3. Participants were aged roughly 18 to 90 years, lived in around 25 US areas, and enrolled virtually. Participant reports of clinical history set cohort assignment. Recovery meant two consecutive negative NP/OP PCR tests, professional clearance, or resolved symptoms. The protocol was immunoSEQ multiplex PCR, while the TCRdb copy is restricted to in-frame clones and leaves out a portion. The sample yields some 300,000 clones, approximately 84% seen once. This sample stems from a study of blood T cell repertoires in COVID-19. Looking at the study overall: Spain, Italy and the United States supplied samples that represented acute and convalescent COVID-19.

The ends were cut back, 5 bases at V and 4 bases at J, with 12 bases in the middle. Germline V gene data show CDR1 as SEHNR and CDR2 as FQNEAQ (reference sequence). This CDR3 comprises 14 residues. The specimen was PBMCs or T cells enriched from blood (not recorded which). The chain couples TRBV7-9 to TRBJ1-5; D unresolved. The sequence derives from a man younger than 45 who had recovered from COVID-19. CDR3 loop: CASSPGGGNQPQHF. The CDR3 DNA reads as TGTGCCAGCAGCCCGGGAGGAGGGAATCAGCCCCAGCATTTT.